This is a list of T cell receptor beta chains from one sample in a study of blood T cell repertoires in COVID-19. Repertoires were generated with immunoSEQ multiplex PCR, while TCRdb's copy carries only in-frame clones and drops some. In the table there are about 81,000 clones, about 90% of which are singletons. The sequencing input was peripheral blood. The receptor set was obtained from a woman older than 75 with acute or convalescent COVID-19. The CDR3 runs from the conserved cysteine through the conserved F or W. D genes are given only for firm matches. Size is omitted from some rows. Given values are once, few, many or a class for expanded clones.

V gene,clone size,J gene,D gene,CDR3 protein,CDR3 DNA
TRBV6-5,NA,TRBJ1-1,NA,CASSSLVRGGEAFF,TGTGCCAGCAGTTCCCTAGTTAGGGGCGGCGAAGCTTTCTTT
TRBV6-5,NA,TRBJ1-2,NA,CAIRQATNYGYTF,TGTGCCATTCGACAGGCAACAAACTATGGCTACACCTTC
TRBV7-3,once,TRBJ2-3,TRBD2,CASSLGQGASGLAGGSTDTQYF,TGTGCCAGCAGCTTAGGACAGGGGGCTTCCGGACTAGCGGGAGGTTCCACAGATACGCAGTATTTT
TRBV7-9,NA,TRBJ2-7,NA,CASSLEQVIYEQYF,TGTGCCAGCAGCTTAGAACAGGTCATATACGAGCAGTACTTC
TRBV10-3,NA,TRBJ1-1,TRBD1,CAIRQGATEAFF,TGTGCCATCAGACAGGGGGCCACTGAAGCTTTCTTT
TRBV9,NA,TRBJ1-6,NA,CASSVDGRSTLHF,TGTGCCAGCAGCGTGGACGGGAGATCAACCCTCCACTTT
TRBV19,NA,TRBJ1-1,NA,CASSIDGGWNTEAFF,TGTGCCAGTAGTATAGATGGAGGATGGAACACTGAAGCTTTCTTT
TRBV29-1,once,TRBJ2-1,TRBD1,CSGVTGGDEQFF,TGCAGCGGGGTAACAGGGGGCGATGAGCAGTTCTTC
TRBV29-1,once,TRBJ2-2,NA,CSVAEGNTGELFF,TGCAGCGTTGCGGAGGGGAACACCGGGGAGCTGTTTTTT
TRBV12-3/TRBV12-4,NA,TRBJ1-2,NA,CASSFQNYGYTF,TGTGCCAGCAGTTTCCAAAACTATGGCTACACCTTC
TRBV5-1,NA,TRBJ2-5,NA,CASSLVEETQYF,TGCGCCAGCAGCTTGGTAGAGGAGACCCAGTACTTC
TRBV29-1,NA,TRBJ2-1,TRBD1,CSVLTDRGKDNEQFF,TGCAGCGTTCTTACCGACAGGGGGAAAGATAATGAGCAGTTCTTC
TRBV6-5,NA,TRBJ2-1,TRBD1,CAGRGGPGYNEQFF,TGTGCCGGGCGAGGGGGCCCGGGATACAATGAGCAGTTCTTC
TRBV7-2,NA,TRBJ1-1,NA,CASSLALGNAYTEAFF,TGTGCCAGCAGCTTAGCGCTCGGGAATGCGTACACTGAAGCTTTCTTT
TRBV6-5,NA,TRBJ2-3,TRBD2,CASSRTSGSNTQYF,TGTGCCAGCAGTCGGACTAGCGGGAGTAATACGCAGTATTTT
TRBV11-3,NA,TRBJ2-7,TRBD1,CASSTGTGRDEQYF,TGTGCCAGCAGCACGGGGACAGGGCGGGACGAGCAGTACTTC
TRBV28,NA,TRBJ1-1,NA,CASRLGTEAFF,TGTGCCAGCAGACTCGGGACAGAAGCTTTCTTT
TRBV6-5,NA,TRBJ1-4,NA,CASSYAGAPNEKLFF,TGTGCCAGCAGTTATGCAGGGGCCCCTAATGAAAAACTGTTTTTT
TRBV6-2/TRBV6-3,NA,TRBJ1-2,NA,CASSYSQGGYGYTF,TGTGCCAGCAGTTACTCACAGGGTGGCTATGGCTACACCTTC
TRBV5-6,NA,TRBJ2-3,TRBD1,CASSLVTGQGRTDTQYF,TGTGCCAGCAGCTTGGTGACGGGACAGGGGCGCACAGATACGCAGTATTTT
TRBV18,NA,TRBJ1-2,NA,CASSPPVAGGTGGYTF,TGTGCCAGCTCACCACCGGTCGCAGGAGGGACGGGAGGCTACACCTTC
TRBV5-8,NA,TRBJ1-5,TRBD1,CASSSTGVRGRQPQHF,TGTGCCAGCAGCTCTACAGGGGTACGGGGCCGTCAGCCCCAGCATTTT
TRBV5-1,NA,TRBJ2-7,TRBD2,CASSLALAGAQEQYF,TGCGCCAGCAGCTTGGCACTAGCGGGAGCTCAAGAGCAGTACTTC
TRBV18,NA,TRBJ2-7,NA,CASSTGSYEQYF,TGTGCCAGCTCAACAGGTTCCTACGAGCAGTACTTC
TRBV6-6,NA,TRBJ1-2,TRBD1,CASSWGQAANYGYTF,TGTGCCAGCAGTTGGGGACAGGCGGCTAACTATGGCTACACCTTC